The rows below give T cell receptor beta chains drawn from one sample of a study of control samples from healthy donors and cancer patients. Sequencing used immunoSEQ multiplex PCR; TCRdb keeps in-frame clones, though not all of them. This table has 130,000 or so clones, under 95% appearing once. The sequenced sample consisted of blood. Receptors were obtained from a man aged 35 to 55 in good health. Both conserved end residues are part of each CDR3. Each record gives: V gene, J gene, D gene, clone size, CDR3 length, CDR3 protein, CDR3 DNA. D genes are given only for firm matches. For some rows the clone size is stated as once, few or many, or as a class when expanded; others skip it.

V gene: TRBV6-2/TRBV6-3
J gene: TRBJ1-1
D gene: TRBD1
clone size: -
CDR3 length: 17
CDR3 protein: CASSYSTGTGGITEAFF
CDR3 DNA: TGTGCCAGCAGTTACTCGACCGGGACAGGGGGCATTACTGAAGCTTTCTTT

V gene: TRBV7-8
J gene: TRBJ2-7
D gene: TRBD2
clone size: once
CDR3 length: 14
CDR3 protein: CASSPQKRGYEQYF
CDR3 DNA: TGTGCCAGCAGCCCCCAGAAGCGGGGGTACGAGCAGTACTTC

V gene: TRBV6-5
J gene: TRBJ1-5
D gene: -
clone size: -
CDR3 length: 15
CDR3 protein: CASSYSDRGFQPQHF
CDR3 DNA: TGTGCCAGCAGTTACTCGGATAGGGGGTTTCAGCCCCAGCATTTT

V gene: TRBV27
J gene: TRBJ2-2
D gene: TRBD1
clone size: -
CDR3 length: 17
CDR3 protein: CASSRFGQGANTGELFF
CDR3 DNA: TGTGCCAGCAGTAGATTTGGACAGGGGGCGAACACCGGGGAGCTGTTTTTT

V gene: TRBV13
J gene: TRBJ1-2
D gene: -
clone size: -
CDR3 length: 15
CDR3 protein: CASSPARPDEYGYTF
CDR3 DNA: TGTGCCAGCAGCCCAGCCCGCCCGGATGAGTATGGCTACACCTTC

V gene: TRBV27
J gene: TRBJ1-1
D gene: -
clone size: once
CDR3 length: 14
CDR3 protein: CASSPSDRGTEAFF
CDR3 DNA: TGTGCCAGCAGCCCTAGTGACAGAGGCACTGAAGCTTTCTTT

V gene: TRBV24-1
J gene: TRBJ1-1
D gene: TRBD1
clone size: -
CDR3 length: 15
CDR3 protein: CATSDYRGTNTEAFF
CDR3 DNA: TGTGCCACCAGTGATTACAGGGGAACCAACACTGAAGCTTTCTTT

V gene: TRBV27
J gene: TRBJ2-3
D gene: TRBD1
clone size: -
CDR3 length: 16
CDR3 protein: CASSLPPGTGPDTQYF
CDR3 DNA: TGTGCCAGCAGTTTACCTCCCGGGACAGGGCCAGATACGCAGTATTTT

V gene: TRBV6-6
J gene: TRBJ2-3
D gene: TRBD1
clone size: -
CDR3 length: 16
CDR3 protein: CASSYWAGGAADTQYF
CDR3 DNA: TGTGCCAGCAGTTACTGGGCAGGGGGCGCGGCAGATACGCAGTATTTT

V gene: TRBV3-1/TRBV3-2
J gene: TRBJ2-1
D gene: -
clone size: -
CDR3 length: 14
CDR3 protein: CASSLLMEGGEQFF
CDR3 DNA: TGTGCCAGCAGCCTCCTGATGGAGGGAGGTGAGCAGTTCTTC

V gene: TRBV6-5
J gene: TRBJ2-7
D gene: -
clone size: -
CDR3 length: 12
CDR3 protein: CASRRLDYEQYF
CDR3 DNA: TGTGCCAGCCGTAGACTTGACTACGAGCAGTACTTC

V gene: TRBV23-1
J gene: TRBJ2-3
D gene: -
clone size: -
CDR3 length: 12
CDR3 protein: CASSEGTDTQYF
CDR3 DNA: TGCGCCAGCAGTGAAGGCACAGATACGCAGTATTTT

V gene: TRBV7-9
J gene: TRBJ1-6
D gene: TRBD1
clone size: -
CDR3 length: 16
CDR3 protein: CASSSSPTGVNSPLHF
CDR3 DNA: TGTGCCAGCAGCTCCTCACCGACAGGGGTTAATTCACCCCTCCACTTT

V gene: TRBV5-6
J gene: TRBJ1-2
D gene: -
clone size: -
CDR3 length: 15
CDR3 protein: CASSLGAGPNYGYTF
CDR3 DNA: TGTGCCAGCAGCTTGGGTGCAGGACCTAACTATGGCTACACCTTC

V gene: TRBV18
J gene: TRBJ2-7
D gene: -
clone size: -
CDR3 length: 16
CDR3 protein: CASSPIGQGGPYEQYF
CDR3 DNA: TGTGCCAGCTCGCCTATCGGACAGGGAGGGCCCTACGAGCAGTACTTC

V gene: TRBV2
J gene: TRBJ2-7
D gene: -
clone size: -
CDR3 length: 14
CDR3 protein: CASSPFTGAGEQYF
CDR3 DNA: TGTGCCAGCAGCCCTTTTACGGGGGCAGGGGAGCAGTACTTC

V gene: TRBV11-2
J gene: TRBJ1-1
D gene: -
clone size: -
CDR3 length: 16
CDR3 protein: CASSLRPDSPDTEAFF
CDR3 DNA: TGTGCCAGCAGCTTACGCCCGGACAGCCCTGACACTGAAGCTTTCTTT

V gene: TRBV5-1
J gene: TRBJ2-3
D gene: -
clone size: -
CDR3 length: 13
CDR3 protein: CASAEGESDTQYF
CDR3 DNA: TGCGCCAGCGCGGAGGGGGAGTCAGATACGCAGTATTTT

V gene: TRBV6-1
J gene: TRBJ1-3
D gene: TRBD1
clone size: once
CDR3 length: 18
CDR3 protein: CASSEVWAGGSSGNTIYF
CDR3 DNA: TGTGCCAGCAGTGAAGTATGGGCAGGGGGTTCTTCTGGAAACACCATATATTTT